Listed below are T cell receptor beta chains from one sample, sequenced in a study of blood T cell repertoires in COVID-19. Assay: immunoSEQ multiplex PCR; the TCRdb copy retains only in-frame clones and omits some. The data contain approximately 94,000 clones, around nine tenths of them seen just once; the ten biggest clones take up 7% to 8.5%. The sample comprised peripheral blood. Receptor source: a woman in her seventies with acute or convalescent COVID-19. CDR3s include the opening cysteine and the closing phenylalanine or tryptophan. The order of the fields is V gene, J gene, CDR3 length, D gene, clone size, CDR3 DNA, CDR3 protein. A D gene is named only where the DNA matches it firmly. Clone size appears in some rows only: once, few, many, or a class for an expanded clone.

V: TRBV4-1
J: TRBJ2-2
length: 16
D: -
size: -
DNA: TGCGCCAGCAGCCAAGATGGGTCCAGGGGCTACGGGGAGCTGTTTTTT
CDR3: CASSQDGSRGYGELFF

V: TRBV18
J: TRBJ1-1
length: 15
D: -
size: -
DNA: TGTGCCAGCTCACCTGGAGGGGCGCGAGACACTGAAGCTTTCTTT
CDR3: CASSPGGARDTEAFF

V: TRBV4-1
J: TRBJ1-2
length: 17
D: -
size: -
DNA: TGCGCCAGCAGCCCTAGTTTGGCAATAAGCCTAAACTATGGCTACACCTTC
CDR3: CASSPSLAISLNYGYTF

V: TRBV4-2
J: TRBJ2-7
length: 18
D: TRBD2
size: -
DNA: TGTGCCAGCAGCCAAGAGACGGGTCGAGGGAGAGGACCTAGCGGGCAGTACTTC
CDR3: CASSQETGRGRGPSGQYF

V: TRBV6-5
J: TRBJ1-2
length: 15
D: -
size: -
DNA: TGTGCCAGCAGTTACTCGGACCCGGGGGGCTATGGCTACACCTTC
CDR3: CASSYSDPGGYGYTF

V: TRBV18
J: TRBJ1-2
length: 13
D: TRBD1
size: -
DNA: TGTGCCAGCTCACCGGGACAGCAGTTTGGTTCGACCTTC
CDR3: CASSPGQQFGSTF

V: TRBV24-1
J: TRBJ2-7
length: 13
D: -
size: -
DNA: TGTGCCACCAGTGATTTGGACAGCTACGAGCAGTACTTC
CDR3: CATSDLDSYEQYF

V: TRBV19
J: TRBJ2-6
length: 18
D: TRBD1
size: -
DNA: TGTGCCAGTAGTATAGCCCGGGACAGTTTCTCTGGGGCCAACGTCCTGACTTTC
CDR3: CASSIARDSFSGANVLTF

V: TRBV4-1
J: TRBJ1-4
length: 13
D: TRBD1
size: -
DNA: TGCGCCAGCAGCCACCCGGGACAGGAAAAACTGTTTTTT
CDR3: CASSHPGQEKLFF

V: TRBV28
J: TRBJ2-3
length: 18
D: TRBD2
size: -
DNA: TGTGCCAGCAGTGCCGGGACTAGCTCATATTCTCGCACAGATACGCAGTATTTT
CDR3: CASSAGTSSYSRTDTQYF

V: TRBV29-1
J: TRBJ1-2
length: 12
D: TRBD1
size: -
DNA: TGCAGCGTTGGACAGGGGGGCTATGGCTACACCTTC
CDR3: CSVGQGGYGYTF

V: TRBV28
J: TRBJ2-7
length: 12
D: -
size: -
DNA: TGTGCCAGCAGTACAGGAACCTACGAGCAGTACTTC
CDR3: CASSTGTYEQYF

V: TRBV29-1
J: TRBJ1-3
length: 14
D: -
size: -
DNA: TGCAGCGTTGAAGACAACAGCTCTGGAAACACCATATATTTT
CDR3: CSVEDNSSGNTIYF

V: TRBV5-1
J: TRBJ2-2
length: 14
D: -
size: -
DNA: TGCGCCAGCAGCCCAGGAAGGAACACCGGGGAGCTGTTTTTT
CDR3: CASSPGRNTGELFF

V: TRBV4-1
J: TRBJ1-6
length: 14
D: -
size: once
DNA: TGCGCCAGCAGCCAAGTTAGGGAGTTCGGACCCCTCCACTTT
CDR3: CASSQVREFGPLHF

V: TRBV24-1
J: TRBJ1-6
length: 18
D: -
size: -
DNA: TGTGCCACCAGTGATTTGCCACAGATAAAGATATATAATTCACCCCTCCACTTT
CDR3: CATSDLPQIKIYNSPLHF

V: TRBV14
J: TRBJ2-7
length: 18
D: TRBD2
size: -
DNA: TGTGCCAGCAGCCAAGGGGGTGGCCTGTGGACTAGCGCCTACGAGCAGTACTTC
CDR3: CASSQGGGLWTSAYEQYF

V: TRBV3-1/TRBV3-2
J: TRBJ2-1
length: 16
D: TRBD2
size: -
DNA: TGTGCCAGCAGCGTCACCGGGACTAGTCTCTACAATGAGCAGTTCTTC
CDR3: CASSVTGTSLYNEQFF

V: TRBV7-8
J: TRBJ2-3
length: 15
D: TRBD2
size: -
DNA: TGTGCCAGCAGTCCACTAGCGGGAGTTGAAAATACGCAGTATTTT
CDR3: CASSPLAGVENTQYF

V: TRBV7-9
J: TRBJ2-7
length: 13
D: -
size: -
DNA: TGTGCCAGCAGCCTGCAGGTGTCCTACGAGCAGTACTTC
CDR3: CASSLQVSYEQYF

V: TRBV24-1
J: TRBJ2-7
length: 13
D: TRBD1
size: -
DNA: TGTGCCACCCGACAGGGACAGGGCTACGAGCAGTACTTC
CDR3: CATRQGQGYEQYF

V: TRBV27
J: TRBJ1-1
length: 14
D: -
size: -
DNA: TGTGCCAGCAGTTTACAGGGAGGGAACACTGAAGCTTTCTTT
CDR3: CASSLQGGNTEAFF

V: TRBV4-1
J: TRBJ1-4
length: 15
D: -
size: few
DNA: TGCGCCAGCAGCCAAGACAGGGCTGCTAATGAAAAACTGTTTTTT
CDR3: CASSQDRAANEKLFF

V: TRBV5-1
J: TRBJ2-5
length: 14
D: -
size: -
DNA: TGCGCCAGCAGCCCCGGGGAGGCCCGGGAGACCCAGTACTTC
CDR3: CASSPGEARETQYF

V: TRBV5-1
J: TRBJ1-6
length: 19
D: TRBD1
size: -
DNA: TGCGCCAGCAGCCCCGGTCCCGGGACAGTCTACTCCTATAATTCACCCCTCCACTTT
CDR3: CASSPGPGTVYSYNSPLHF

V: TRBV9
J: TRBJ1-6
length: 13
D: -
size: -
DNA: TGTGCCAGCAGCGTCAGAAATAATTCACCCCTCCACTTT
CDR3: CASSVRNNSPLHF

V: TRBV2
J: TRBJ2-5
length: 16
D: -
size: -
DNA: TGTGCCAGCAGTGAGGGGGCCGGGACAAACCAAGAGACCCAGTACTTC
CDR3: CASSEGAGTNQETQYF

V: TRBV21-1
J: TRBJ1-2
length: 14
D: -
size: -
DNA: TGTGCCAGCAGCGGCTCAACAGGGTTCTATGGCTACACCTTC
CDR3: CASSGSTGFYGYTF

V: TRBV7-9
J: TRBJ1-1
length: 13
D: -
size: -
DNA: TGTGCCAGCAGCCCCACCCGGGTCACTGAAGCTTTCTTT
CDR3: CASSPTRVTEAFF

V: TRBV19
J: TRBJ2-5
length: 16
D: -
size: -
DNA: TGTGCCAGTAGTATCAAGTTTTATGACAGCCAAGAGACCCAGTACTTC
CDR3: CASSIKFYDSQETQYF

V: TRBV3-1/TRBV3-2
J: TRBJ1-2
length: 15
D: -
size: -
DNA: TGTGCCAGCAGCCCCGGGAGAGGGTCAAACTATGGCTACACCTTC
CDR3: CASSPGRGSNYGYTF

V: TRBV3-1/TRBV3-2
J: TRBJ1-5
length: 14
D: -
size: once
DNA: TGTGCCAGCAGCCAGAACCAGGGGTATCAGCCCCAGCATTTT
CDR3: CASSQNQGYQPQHF